These 6 T cell receptor beta chains were all obtained from the same sample, sequenced in a study of Ad26.COV2.S vaccination and SARS-CoV-2 variants. Sequenced by immunoSEQ multiplex PCR; TCRdb stores in-frame clones only, minus some. The sample shows approximately 300,000 clones, around 85% of them seen only once. Treatment meaning: 19 received Ad26.COV2.S at low or high dose, single or two shots; 5 received placebo; per-sample allocation not given. On day 63 after the first injection, vaccine and placebo recipients gave samples. This material consisted of peripheral blood, taken in a trial of Ad26.COV2.S vaccine versus placebo. Receptor source: a person between 18 and 65 years old who received the Ad26.COV2.S COVID-19 vaccine or a placebo.

The rearrangement uses TRBV6-2 or TRBV6-3 and TRBJ1-1, with TRBD1 as a possible D gene (6 bases). The germline gives CDR1 MNHEY, CDR2 SVGEGT. The CDR3 length is 15 residues. Trimming removed 2 bases at V and 1 base at J, with 11 bases between. CDR3 protein: CASSYGGGRNTEAFF. DNA of the CDR3: TGTGCCAGCAGTTACGGGGGGGGGCGGAACACTGAAGCTTTCTTT.

In the case of this clone: Mismatch with germline at one junction end may stem from a read error. The chain carries TRBV27 and TRBJ1-4, with 7 bases that match TRBD1. The CDR3 extends over 13 amino acids. Germline assignment: CDR1 MNHEY and CDR2 SMNVEV (reference sequence). CDR3 residues: CASSSSRTGSPYF. CDR3 bases: TGTGCCAGCAGTTCGTCAAGGACAGGATCACCCTATTTT.

The chain employs TRBV5-6 and TRBJ1-3, with 7 bases that match TRBD1. With 3 bases clipped from V and 8 bases from J, the junction kept 8 bases outside the gene matches. CDR1 is SGHDT, CDR2 YYEEEE, per germline. The CDR3 covers 14 residues. CDR3 nucleotides: TGTGCCAGCAGCTCAACAGACAGGGTTTACACCATATATTTT. Its translation is CASSSTDRVYTIYF.

This clone was detected once. The V and J genes are TRBV9 and TRBJ2-3; TRBD2 matches 13 bases. The CDR3 has 16 residues. Germline CDR1 reads SGDLS; CDR2 reads YYNGEE. V was pared by 3 bases and J by 5 bases, with 6 bases of the junction left unmatched. CDR3 DNA: TGTGCCAGCAGCGACGGGACTAGCGGGGTGCAAGATACGCAGTATTTT. This translates into CASSDGTSGVQDTQYF.

The chain joins TRBV30 to TRBJ1-5; D uncertain. This CDR3 spans 12 amino acids. Trimming took 2 bases from V and 2 from J, leaving 4 bases between them. The germline V gene has CDR1 GTSNPN and CDR2 SVGIG (reference sequence). The CDR3: CAWSSGNQPQHF. DNA for the CDR3: TGTGCCTGGAGTAGCGGCAATCAGCCCCAGCATTTT.

The chain carries TRBV11-3 and TRBJ2-5; 9 nucleotides line up with TRBD1. V lost 5 bases and J lost 1; bases outside the gene matches: 8. Germline loops: CDR1 SGHNT, CDR2 YENEEA. CDR3 length: 16 residues. The CDR3 sequence: CASSTTTGGRQETQYF. In DNA form, the CDR3 reads TGTGCCAGCAGCACTACGACAGGGGGACGCCAAGAGACCCAGTACTTC.